One and the same sample provided the 29 T cell receptor beta chains below, sequenced in a study of T cell changes during pregnancy in multiple sclerosis. TCRdb's table, derived via immunoSEQ multiplex PCR, lists solely in-frame clones and lacks some. This table has under 95,000 clones, 93% appearing once. The sample here was peripheral blood, taken in the second trimester of pregnancy. Source of these receptors: a female donor in good health, enrolled as a control in a pregnancy study.

The chain couples TRBV2 to TRBJ2-1; the D gene is possibly TRBD1 (5 bases). The V gene lost 4 bases and the J gene lost 4 bases, with 17 bases spanning the gap. The germline V gene encodes CDR1 SNHLY and CDR2 FYNNEI. The CDR3 is 16 residues long. CDR3 DNA sequence: TGTGCCAGCAGTGCGACGTCGGGCAAGGGGTACAATGAGCAGTTCTTC. Translation gives CASSATSGKGYNEQFF.

V is TRBV19 and J is TRBJ1-1; D might be TRBD1 (6 bases). Trimming shortened V by 7 bases and J by 0 bases, and 12 bases separated the two germline ends. CDR1 is LNHDA and CDR2 is SQIVND in the germline V gene (reference sequence). The CDR3 is 14 residues long. CDR3 in amino acids: CASTPGQLNTEAFF. The CDR3 nucleotides read TGTGCCAGTACCCCGGGACAATTGAACACTGAAGCTTTCTTT.

In its sample, this clone was seen once. The J gene is TRBJ2-7, the V gene TRBV29-1, with D unclear. Germline lookup yields CDR1 SQVTM and CDR2 ANQGSEA. V was pared by 4 bases and J by 7 bases, with 14 bases between. There are 12 residues in the CDR3. CDR3 amino acids: CSVGSTTGEQYF. CDR3 DNA sequence: TGCAGCGTTGGGTCGACAACTGGGGAGCAGTACTTC.

V is TRBV9 and J is TRBJ2-1; D ambiguous. The germline V and J ends were trimmed by 4 bases and 5 bases, with 10 bases remaining between them. Germline CDR1 is SGDLS and CDR2 is YYNGEE. The CDR3 has 13 residues. CDR3 protein: CASSSEVNNEQFF. In DNA form, the CDR3 reads TGTGCCAGCAGCTCAGAAGTAAACAATGAGCAGTTCTTC.

The genes are TRBV5-5 and TRBJ2-7, with no clear D. The CDR3 covers 16 residues. Germline CDR1 reads SGHKS; CDR2 reads YYEKEE (reference sequence). V was clipped by 1 base and J by 4 bases, with 18 bases between them. The CDR3: CASSLTFRASLYEQYF. The CDR3 bases are TGTGCCAGCAGCTTGACTTTTCGAGCCTCCCTTTACGAGCAGTACTTC.

The chain is built from TRBV6-5 and TRBJ1-4, with TRBD1 matching 7 bases. The CDR3 runs to 16 residues. CDR1 is MNHEY, CDR2 SVGAGI, per germline. V was clipped by 2 bases and J by 8 bases; unmatched bases: 11. The CDR3 protein is CASSYVPGQREEKLFF. In nucleotides, the CDR3 is TGTGCCAGCAGTTACGTTCCGGGACAGAGGGAAGAAAAACTGTTTTTT.

The chain joins TRBV6-6 to TRBJ1-1; 7 bases are a match to TRBD1. The J segment lost 5 bases and the V segment lost 5 bases, leaving 11 bases of the junction unmatched. Germline V CDR1 and CDR2: MNHNY, SVGAGI (reference sequence). CDR3 length: 15 amino acids. CDR3 amino acids: CASSVQQGRGTEAFF. CDR3 nucleotides: TGTGCCAGCAGTGTACAACAGGGGCGCGGTACTGAAGCTTTCTTT.

The chain links TRBV18 to TRBJ2-3; perhaps TRBD1 as D (7 bases). This CDR3 comprises 15 residues. Trimming cost V 8 bases and J 6 bases, with 21 bases left between them. From germline, CDR1 is KGHSH and CDR2 LQKENI. CDR3 nucleotides: TGTGCCAGCCCGAGGTATGAGGAGGGGGCGGATACGCAGTATTTT. Its translation: CASPRYEEGADTQYF.

The CDR3 nucleotides are TGCGCCAGCAGCATGGGACAGGGGGGATTGAACACCATATATTTT. Its translation is CASSMGQGGLNTIYF. V gene TRBV5-1 combines with J gene TRBJ1-3, with TRBD1 matching 11 bases. The trim removed 4 bases at V and 7 bases at J, leaving 7 bases unmatched. Germline loops: CDR1 SGHRS, CDR2 YFSETQ. This CDR3 comprises 15 residues. Using reference TRBV5-1 and TRBJ1-3 for the parts outside the CDR3, the full variable domain is KAGVTQTPRYLIKTRGQQVTLSCSPISGHRSVSWYQQTPGQGLQFLFEYFSETQRNKGNFPGRFSGRQFSNSRSEMNVSTLELGDSALYLCASSMGQGGLNTIYFGEGSWLTVV.

The rearrangement links TRBV4-3 to TRBJ2-1; 10 positions agree with TRBD2. There are 16 residues in the CDR3. CDR1 is LGHNA and CDR2 is YSLEER in the germline V gene. V was clipped by 1 base and J by 10 bases; unmatched bases: 10. CDR3 sequence (DNA): TGCGCCAGCAGCCAAGCATCTAGCGGGGGAAGAGGGGAGCAGTTCTTC. This sequence encodes CASSQASSGGRGEQFF.

This clone appeared a single time. The rearrangement links TRBV7-9 to TRBJ1-2, with 7 bases that match TRBD1. V dropped 6 bases and J dropped 2; count of bases not matched to a gene: 9. Germline-derived CDR1 and CDR2 are SEHNR and FQNEAQ (reference sequence). The CDR3 sequence is 15 residues long. The CDR3 region is CASSSTRDSNYGYTF. The CDR3 region has the DNA TGTGCCAGCAGTTCAACCCGGGACAGCAACTATGGCTACACCTTC.

The chain couples TRBV6-6 to TRBJ2-7; 8 bases align to TRBD1. V lost 8 bases and J lost 2; bases outside the gene matches: 8. Per germline, CDR1 MNHNY and CDR2 SVGAGI (reference sequence). This CDR3 region has 14 residues. The CDR3 sequence is CASCDGRGPYEQYF. DNA of the CDR3: TGTGCCAGCTGCGACGGCAGGGGGCCCTACGAGCAGTACTTC.

The chain joins TRBV7-2 to TRBJ1-2; 7 bases map to TRBD1. V trimming: 5 bases; J trimming: 1 base; junction bases outside the gene matches: 13. Germline CDR1 is SGHTA and CDR2 is FQGNSA. This CDR3 comprises 17 residues. CDR3 coding DNA: TGTGCCAGCAGCCCCAGACAGGGTGGCTCCCTTAACTATGGCTACACCTTC. Protein product: CASSPRQGGSLNYGYTF.

This chain links TRBV27 with TRBJ1-2; possibly TRBD1 for D (6 bases). V lost 3 bases to trimming and J lost 2 bases, with 10 bases between them. Germline V gives CDR1 MNHEY, CDR2 SMNVEV (reference sequence). There are 14 residues in the CDR3. The CDR3: CASSFRGVNYGYTF. The CDR3 region has the DNA TGTGCCAGCAGTTTCAGGGGCGTAAACTATGGCTACACCTTC.

The chain joins TRBV14 to TRBJ1-1, with D hard to call. This CDR3 has 15 amino acids. Looked up from germline, CDR1 is SGHDN and CDR2 is FVKESK. With 0 bases removed from V and 1 base from J, the gap between germline ends came to 9 bases. CDR3 amino acids: CASSQEGWKNTEAFF. Written as DNA, the CDR3 is TGTGCCAGCAGCCAAGAGGGCTGGAAGAACACTGAAGCTTTCTTT.

The chain links TRBV27 to TRBJ2-3; a weak D match, TRBD2 (6 bases). The CDR3 consists of 11 residues. Trimming shortened V by 7 bases and J by 11 bases, and 13 bases separated the two germline ends. Germline CDR1 and CDR2: MNHEY and SMNVEV (reference sequence). The chain's CDR3 is CASNGGSGQYF. CDR3 bases: TGTGCCAGCAATGGGGGGTCAGGGCAGTATTTT.

The V and J genes are TRBV5-8 and TRBJ2-7; D uncertain. Trimming cost V 5 bases and J 0 bases, with 9 bases left between them. In germline, CDR1 is SGHTS, CDR2 YDEGEE. The CDR3 is 13 amino acids. The CDR3 is CASSYSSSYEQYF. The CDR3 region has the DNA TGTGCCAGCAGTTACAGTAGCTCCTACGAGCAGTACTTC.

This clone turned up a few times. J is TRBJ2-2 and V is TRBV10-3; 10 bases are shared with TRBD2. Germline trimming cut 3 bases from V and 6 bases from J; bases unmatched to any gene: 4. In germline, CDR1 is ENHRY, CDR2 SYGVKD. This CDR3 has 15 residues. The CDR3 DNA reads TGTGCCATCAGTGATAGCGGGGGGAAACCCGGGGAGCTGTTTTTT. The encoded protein is CAISDSGGKPGELFF.

The V gene is TRBV4-1, the J gene TRBJ1-2; D is unclear. This CDR3 has 15 residues. In germline, CDR1 is MGHRA, CDR2 YSYEKL. The ends were cut back, 0 bases at V and 6 bases at J, with 14 bases in the middle. CDR3 nucleotides: TGCGCCAGCAGCCAAGAAAGAGGTGGACTCAATGGCTACACCTTC. Translation gives CASSQERGGLNGYTF.

The V and J genes are TRBV7-2 and TRBJ2-2; 8 bases agree with TRBD2. The CDR3 is 15 amino acids. J was trimmed by 4 bases and V by 3 bases; bases with no gene match: 4. The V gene's germline CDR1 is SGHTA and CDR2 FQGNSA. In DNA form, the CDR3 reads TGTGCCAGCAGCTTGGTGGCGGGAGGCACCGGGGAGCTGTTTTTT. Encoded protein: CASSLVAGGTGELFF.

The gene calls are TRBV27 and TRBJ1-2; D is unresolved. The CDR3 extends over 13 amino acids. V was shortened by 2 bases and J by 6 bases, with 10 bases between the two germline ends. Germline V lookup: CDR1 MNHEY, CDR2 SMNVEV (reference sequence). For the CDR3, the DNA is TGTGCCAGCAGTTTAGCCCCCTCGGATGGCTACACCTTC. It specifies CASSLAPSDGYTF.

The chain is built from TRBV5-1 and TRBJ2-2; D call uncertain. The CDR3 has 16 residues. Germline lookup yields CDR1 SGHRS and CDR2 YFSETQ. V was pared by 5 bases and J by 6 bases, with 20 bases between. Written as DNA, the CDR3 is TGCGCCAGCAGTCGAGACGGTGGCGGTGATTCCGGGGAGCTGTTTTTT. Amino acids: CASSRDGGGDSGELFF.

The chain couples TRBV7-9 to TRBJ2-7; TRBD1 aligns across 10 bases. J lost 6 bases, V lost 7 bases, and 12 bases had no gene match. There are 15 residues in the CDR3. The germline CDR1 and CDR2 sequences are SEHNR and FQNEAQ (reference sequence). CDR3 nucleotide sequence: TGTGCCAGCACCCAAGCGGGACAGGGGTTCGGCGAGCAGTACTTC. This codes for CASTQAGQGFGEQYF.

V and J are TRBV19 and TRBJ1-1; TRBD1 might be the D (6 bases). With 0 bases removed from V and 2 bases from J, the gap between germline ends came to 13 bases. CDR3 size: 16 residues. The germline CDR1 and CDR2 sequences are LNHDA and SQIVND (reference sequence). The chain's CDR3 is CASSIDRTEINTEAFF. CDR3 in DNA: TGTGCCAGTAGTATAGACCGGACAGAGATCAACACTGAAGCTTTCTTT. Variable domain in full (rest from reference TRBV19 and TRBJ1-1): DGGITQSPKYLFRKEGQNVTLSCEQNLNHDAMYWYRQDPGQGLRLIYYSQIVNDFQKGDIAEGYSVSREKKESFPLTVTSAQKNPTAFYLCASSIDRTEINTEAFFGQGTRLTVV.

The V call is TRBV7-9, the J call TRBJ1-2; 8 nucleotides align to TRBD1. The CDR3 contains 13 residues. Germline loops: CDR1 SEHNR, CDR2 FQNEAQ (reference sequence). Losses at the gene ends were 5 bases for V and 4 bases for J; bases not matched to a gene: 3. The chain's CDR3 is CASSDRGSYGYTF. CDR3 DNA: TGTGCCAGCAGCGACAGGGGTAGCTATGGCTACACCTTC.

The chain couples TRBV4-3 to TRBJ2-2, with D possibly being TRBD1 (6 bases). V lost 0 bases, J lost 7 bases, and 15 bases lay in between. The CDR3 spans 16 residues. Germline loops: CDR1 LGHNA, CDR2 YSLEER. The CDR3 sequence is CASSQEHRADGGELFF. CDR3 DNA: TGCGCCAGCAGCCAAGAGCACAGGGCGGATGGCGGGGAGCTGTTTTTT.

This clone was seen just once. J is TRBJ1-6 and V is TRBV10-2, with TRBD1 matching over 7 bases. Trimming took 6 bases from V and 8 from J; bases not matched to a gene: 7. This CDR3 spans 14 amino acids. From germline, CDR1 is WSHSY and CDR2 SAAADI. The CDR3: CASSNTGDDSPLHF. CDR3 sequence (DNA): TGCGCCAGCAGCAATACAGGGGATGATTCACCCCTCCACTTT.

The genes are TRBV6-6 and TRBJ2-7, with D possibly TRBD1 on 5 matching bases. Germline V gene lookup returns CDR1 MNHNY and CDR2 SVGAGI (reference sequence). V lost 6 bases and J lost 2, with 14 bases in between. The CDR3 totals 14 residues. The CDR3 reads CASRKTVSTYEQYF. CDR3 DNA: TGTGCCAGCAGGAAGACAGTTTCTACCTACGAGCAGTACTTC.

J is TRBJ1-1 and V is TRBV30, with D possibly being TRBD1 (6 bases). Germline V gives CDR1 GTSNPN, CDR2 SVGIG (reference sequence). The CDR3 sequence is 14 residues long. Between the trimmed V and J ends, which lost 0 bases and 5 bases, there was a span of 13 bases. CDR3 DNA sequence: TGTGCCTGGAGTGTCACACAGGGAGAGACTGAAGCTTTCTTT. Protein product: CAWSVTQGETEAFF.